This TCR beta chain is from a study of OX40 agonist ivuxolimab in advanced cancers. The method was immunoSEQ multiplex PCR; TCRdb's version includes in-frame clones alone and lacks a portion of them. The table has tens of thousands of clones, about 88% seen once. V dropped 4 bases and J dropped 5; count of bases not matched to a gene: 8. The CDR3 is made up of 16 amino acids. In germline, CDR1 is SGHNT, CDR2 YYREEE (reference sequence). This specimen was CD4+ or CD8+ T cells sorted from blood, taken in a trial of the OX40 agonist ivuxolimab. The receptor comes from an adult with an advanced solid tumor such as melanoma, head and neck, liver or kidney cancer. The genes are TRBV5-4 and TRBJ2-5; 13 bases match TRBD2. The CDR3 DNA follows: TGTGCCAGCAGCCCCAGGACTAGCGGGAGTCGGGAGACCCAGTACTTC. Translation gives CASSPRTSGSRETQYF.